This TCR beta chain is from a study of T-cell reconstitution after alpha-beta-depleted transplantation in children. This clonotype is termed large (0.1 to 1%). What it binds is unknown. Study-level points and caveats: After transplant, high TCRbeta diversity at day 60 in some patients arose from surviving recipient T cells and thymic progenitors.

This CDR3 region has 12 residues. V shed 8 bases and J shed 3 bases, with 10 bases lying between them. Looked up from germline, CDR1 is SNHLY and CDR2 is FYNNEI. For TCRbeta, the library was prepared with unique molecular identifiers. TCRdb reprocessed the PCR reads with MiXCR, giving one entry per CDR3 protein. The sample carries over 85,000 distinct CDR3 sequences, approximately 6% recorded once. Sequencing used PBMCs, mostly from graft donor cells, obtained 60 days after TCRalphabeta/CD19-depleted stem cell transplant. The chain combines TRBV2 with TRBJ2-5; no definite D call. This receptor was obtained from a female patient aged 2-15 years who had a stem cell transplant for Fanconi anemia, so the T cells may come from the graft donor. CDR3 bases: TGTGCCAGCTGCACTTTAGAAGAGACCCAGTACTTC. It specifies CASCTLEETQYF.